The rows below give T cell receptor beta chains drawn from one sample of a study of blood T cell repertoires in COVID-19. The method was immunoSEQ multiplex PCR; TCRdb's version includes in-frame clones alone and lacks a portion of them. The sample consists of tens of thousands of clones, roughly 85% of them appearing once. Material: peripheral blood. The receptor set was obtained from a man aged 25-45 years with acute or convalescent COVID-19. The CDR3 runs from the conserved cysteine through the conserved F or W. The D gene is left open where the match is weak. Where a row states a size, it is once, few, many or the class of an expanded clone; other rows omit it.

D,length,J,V,size,CDR3,DNA
NA,16,TRBJ1-1,TRBV11-2,NA,CASSSGGGRMNTEAFF,TGTGCCAGCAGCTCCGGGGGGGGACGGATGAACACTGAAGCTTTCTTT
NA,11,TRBJ1-1,TRBV6-5,NA,CASSKNYWAFF,TGTGCCAGCTCGAAGAACTATTGGGCTTTCTTT
TRBD2,16,TRBJ2-1,TRBV19,NA,CASSKGRGGSYNEQFF,TGTGCCAGTAGTAAGGGACGGGGGGGCTCCTACAATGAGCAGTTCTTC
NA,13,TRBJ1-3,TRBV9,NA,CASKPAAGNTIYF,TGTGCCAGCAAACCAGCGGCTGGAAACACCATATATTTT
TRBD1,15,TRBJ1-1,TRBV19,NA,CASSAPGQRNTEAFF,TGTGCCAGTAGTGCTCCGGGACAGCGGAACACTGAAGCTTTCTTT
NA,15,TRBJ1-4,TRBV18,NA,CASSLGRGTNEKLFF,TGTGCCAGCTCACTCGGGCGCGGGACTAATGAAAAACTGTTTTTT
TRBD1,14,TRBJ1-2,TRBV5-1,NA,CASGGQGVDYGYTF,TGCGCCAGCGGAGGGCAGGGGGTAGACTATGGCTACACCTTC
NA,13,TRBJ2-2,TRBV27,NA,CASSFPGGGELFF,TGTGCCAGCAGTTTTCCGGGTGGGGGGGAGCTGTTTTTT
TRBD1,13,TRBJ1-1,TRBV29-1,NA,CSAMTGQSTEAFF,TGCAGCGCCATGACGGGACAGAGCACTGAAGCTTTCTTT
NA,15,TRBJ2-1,TRBV2,NA,CASSDPEGSNNEQFF,TGTGCCAGCAGTGACCCCGAGGGATCCAACAATGAGCAGTTCTTC
TRBD1,15,TRBJ1-4,TRBV6-5,once,CASRGQGLTNEKLFF,TGTGCCAGCAGGGGACAGGGATTAACTAATGAAAAACTGTTTTTT
NA,15,TRBJ1-3,TRBV4-1,NA,CASTNVGAPGNTIYF,TGCGCCAGCACCAACGTGGGGGCCCCTGGAAACACCATATATTTT
TRBD1,15,TRBJ1-2,TRBV7-9,NA,CASSGRRQGRGGYTF,TGTGCCAGCAGCGGACGTAGACAGGGGCGAGGGGGCTACACCTTC
TRBD1,13,TRBJ1-2,TRBV9,NA,CASSAQGAYGYTF,TGTGCCAGCAGCGCGCAGGGGGCGTATGGCTACACCTTC
TRBD2,18,TRBJ2-2,TRBV2,NA,CASSKNRLAGGLNGELFF,TGTGCCAGCAGTAAAAACCGACTAGCGGGGGGGCTGAACGGGGAGCTGTTTTTT
NA,12,TRBJ1-5,TRBV29-1,NA,CSVDRGRQPQHF,TGCAGCGTTGACAGGGGCAGGCAGCCCCAGCATTTT
TRBD2,16,TRBJ2-3,TRBV7-8,NA,CASSLVSGRDTDTQYF,TGTGCCAGCAGCTTAGTTAGCGGGAGGGACACAGATACGCAGTATTTT
NA,14,TRBJ2-7,TRBV6-2/TRBV6-3,NA,CASSYGGTSYEQYF,TGTGCCAGCAGTTATGGTGGGACTTCCTACGAGCAGTACTTC
NA,18,TRBJ1-5,TRBV19,NA,CASSNKRGQPYSNQPQHF,TGTGCCAGCTCGAACAAACGAGGACAGCCTTATAGCAATCAGCCCCAGCATTTT
NA,15,TRBJ1-2,TRBV19,NA,CASSIMTALNYGYTF,TGTGCCAGTAGTATTATGACAGCCCTTAACTATGGCTACACCTTC
NA,14,TRBJ2-7,TRBV7-7,once,CASSLAGDSYEQYF,TGTGCTAGCAGCTTAGCAGGGGACTCCTACGAGCAGTACTTC
TRBD1,13,TRBJ1-2,TRBV19,once,CASSDMTGPYYTF,TGTGCCAGTAGTGATATGACAGGGCCCTACTACACCTTC
TRBD1,18,TRBJ1-1,TRBV18,NA,CASSPLPPGQGFNTEAFF,TGTGCCAGCTCACCACTTCCTCCGGGACAGGGTTTTAATACTGAAGCTTTCTTT
NA,13,TRBJ2-3,TRBV27,once,CASMATSTDTQYF,TGTGCCAGCATGGCGACTAGCACAGATACGCAGTATTTT
TRBD2,15,TRBJ2-3,TRBV5-1,NA,CASSATSGGLDTQYF,TGCGCCAGCAGCGCGACTAGCGGGGGGCTAGATACGCAGTATTTT
TRBD1,14,TRBJ2-5,TRBV19,NA,CASSAIQGEETQYF,TGTGCCAGTAGTGCGATACAGGGGGAAGAGACCCAGTACTTC
TRBD1,15,TRBJ2-3,TRBV5-1,NA,CASSVDRVTGDTQYF,TGCGCCAGCAGCGTGGACAGGGTTACGGGAGATACGCAGTATTTT
NA,15,TRBJ2-5,TRBV6-7,NA,CASSHSPGGWETQYF,TGTGCCAGCAGCCACTCGCCCGGCGGGTGGGAGACCCAGTACTTC
TRBD1,15,TRBJ1-5,TRBV4-3,NA,CASSQHRQGGQPQHF,TGCGCCAGCAGCCAACATCGACAGGGTGGCCAGCCCCAGCATTTT
NA,13,TRBJ2-7,TRBV18,few,CASSPPTGREQYF,TGTGCCAGCTCACCACCGACAGGTAGGGAGCAGTACTTC
TRBD1,15,TRBJ2-3,TRBV5-4,once,CASSFNRGITDTQYF,TGTGCCAGCAGCTTTAACAGGGGGATCACAGATACGCAGTATTTT
NA,13,TRBJ1-5,TRBV19,NA,CASSGQKRQPQHF,TGTGCCAGTAGTGGACAGAAGCGACAGCCCCAGCATTTT
NA,14,TRBJ1-1,TRBV5-1,NA,CASSFQPEGTEAFF,TGCGCCAGCAGCTTCCAGCCGGAGGGGACTGAAGCTTTCTTT
TRBD1,15,TRBJ1-6,TRBV19,NA,CASSVYRGRDSPLHF,TGTGCCAGTAGTGTATACAGGGGGCGTGATTCACCCCTCCACTTT
NA,14,TRBJ2-7,TRBV6-2/TRBV6-3,NA,CASSRPGRNYEQYF,TGTGCCAGCAGCCGACCGGGTCGTAACTACGAGCAGTACTTC
NA,14,TRBJ1-1,TRBV5-1,NA,CASSWTTGYTEAFF,TGCGCCAGCAGTTGGACCACAGGGTATACTGAAGCTTTCTTT
NA,19,TRBJ1-2,TRBV7-8,once,CASSLWLRGQGHTNYGYTF,TGTGCCAGCAGCTTATGGTTACGAGGGCAGGGACATACTAACTATGGCTACACCTTC
NA,14,TRBJ2-5,TRBV19,NA,CASSKTQSKETQYF,TGTGCCAGTAGTAAGACACAATCAAAAGAGACCCAGTACTTC
NA,14,TRBJ2-1,TRBV19,NA,CATIQAGHYNEQFF,TGTGCCACAATACAGGCAGGACATTACAATGAGCAGTTCTTC
NA,14,TRBJ2-3,TRBV5-4,NA,CASSGGTWTDTQYF,TGTGCCAGCAGCGGGGGGACGTGGACAGATACGCAGTATTTT